The present T cell receptor (beta chain) was sequenced within a study of T cell repertoires in cytomegalovirus infection. Study summary: CMV infection together with matching HLA type was indicated by public TCR beta signatures. Study outcomes and limitations: Summed public TCR beta family frequency identified CMV carriers bearing the relevant HLA. Dominating the ex vivo response were HLA-C-restricted CMV-specific TCR beta clonotypes.

TCRdb passed the reads through MiXCR, listing each CDR3 protein once. The table shows approximately 750,000 distinct CDR3 sequences, with about 40% occurring only once. About this clonotype itself: Antigen unknown.

V gave up 5 bases and J gave up 6 bases, with 5 bases separating them. CDR3 size: 11 residues. Germline loops: CDR1 MNHNS, CDR2 SASEGT. This sequence was found in a human donor in good health (CMV status not recorded). Some clones in this sample may be carry-over from other donors' samples. The sample taken for sequencing was PBMCs. The chain carries TRBV6-1 and TRBJ1-5; unclear D gene. The CDR3 region has the DNA TGTGCCAGCAGTATAGGTCAGCCCCAGCATTTT. It specifies CASSIGQPQHF.